The 27 T cell receptor beta chains given below trace back to one sample, sequenced in a study of cytomegalovirus exposure and HLA in healthy donors. Clones were read by immunoSEQ multiplex PCR, and TCRdb kept only the in-frame ones, dropping some. Of approximately 210,000 clones listed, more than 75% are singletons. Source material: PBMCs. The receptors originated from a woman aged 18-29 years in good health and CMV-seronegative.

J is TRBJ1-5 and V is TRBV6-1; D perhaps matches TRBD1 (6 bases). Germline V CDR1 and CDR2: MNHNS, SASEGT. Trimming removed 6 bases from V and 1 base from J, with 10 bases in between. There are 14 residues in the CDR3. Here the CDR3 reads CASRAGQSNQPQHF. As DNA, the CDR3 is TGTGCCAGCAGAGCAGGACAGAGCAATCAGCCCCAGCATTTT.

This clone showed up just once. The CDR3 protein is CASSEWDSRIPYEQYF. In DNA form, the CDR3 reads TGTGCCAGCAGTGAATGGGACAGCAGGATCCCCTACGAGCAGTACTTC. The rearrangement links TRBV6-1 to TRBJ2-7; 7 bases fit TRBD1. CDR1 is MNHNS, CDR2 SASEGT, per germline. Trimming cost V 2 bases and J 2 bases; bases outside gene matches: 9. This CDR3 is 16 amino acids long.

The V call is TRBV4-2, the J call TRBJ2-1, with 11 bases aligning to TRBD1. Germline values: CDR1 LGHNA, CDR2 YNFKEQ. V shed 3 bases and J 4 bases; nucleotides not matched to a gene: 8. CDR3 size: 17 residues. The CDR3 reads CASSHIVGTGGYNEQFF. The CDR3 DNA reads as TGTGCCAGCAGCCACATTGTGGGGACAGGGGGGTACAATGAGCAGTTCTTC.

The chain uses TRBV6-5 and TRBJ2-7; the match to TRBD2 covers 7 bases. V shed 5 bases and J 3 bases; nucleotides not matched to a gene: 7. The CDR3 runs to 14 residues. Germline V gene lookup returns CDR1 MNHEY and CDR2 SVGAGI. The CDR3 spells CASSERAGLYEQYF. CDR3 sequence (DNA): TGTGCCAGCAGTGAAAGAGCGGGACTCTACGAGCAGTACTTC.

This chain links TRBV4-1 with TRBJ2-3, with 8 bases matching TRBD2. The CDR3 length is 17 residues. J was trimmed by 1 base and V by 0 bases; bases with no gene match: 6. Per germline, CDR1 MGHRA and CDR2 YSYEKL. CDR3 sequence reads: CASSQEWQTSGTDTQYF. DNA for the CDR3: TGCGCCAGCAGCCAAGAATGGCAGACTAGCGGCACAGATACGCAGTATTTT.

The chain carries TRBV6-5 and TRBJ1-2; 8 bases line up with TRBD1. Germline values: CDR1 MNHEY, CDR2 SVGAGI. The CDR3 extends over 14 amino acids. V was clipped by 6 bases and J by 8 bases; unmatched bases: 11. The CDR3 region is CASSDQGALGGYTF. The CDR3 bases are TGTGCCAGCAGCGACCAGGGGGCGCTGGGGGGCTACACCTTC.

V usage is TRBV5-1 and J usage is TRBJ1-5; D possibly corresponds to TRBD1 (6 bases). The CDR3 length is 15 residues. With 4 bases removed from V and 2 bases from J, the gap between germline ends came to 13 bases. The germline V gene encodes CDR1 SGHRS and CDR2 YFSETQ. The DNA of the CDR3 is TGCGCCAGCAGCCCAGGCAGGGGTGGCAATCAGCCCCAGCATTTT. It specifies CASSPGRGGNQPQHF.

The chain recombines TRBV15 with TRBJ1-1; weak D call: TRBD1 (5 bases). Trimming cost V 0 bases and J 7 bases, with 12 bases left between them. Germline V gives CDR1 LNHNV, CDR2 YYDKDF (reference sequence). The CDR3 totals 14 residues. The DNA for the CDR3 is TGTGCCACCAGCAGAGACTGGGGGGGGAATGAAGCTTTCTTT. Translated, it gives CATSRDWGGNEAFF.

This chain uses TRBV6-5 with TRBJ2-1; 8 nucleotides match TRBD1. CDR1 and CDR2 from the germline V gene are MNHEY and SVGAGI. With 8 bases clipped from V and 7 bases from J, the junction kept 13 bases outside the gene matches. The CDR3 is 15 residues long. This CDR3 is CASLGRTGRTNEQFF. In DNA, the CDR3 is TGTGCCAGCCTAGGACGGACAGGGCGTACAAATGAGCAGTTCTTC.

This chain joins TRBV5-1 and TRBJ1-1, with D perhaps matching TRBD1 (5 bases). Germline CDR1 SGHRS, CDR2 YFSETQ. The CDR3 has 17 amino acids. Trimming took off 4 bases at V and 1 base at J, with 20 bases between the two ends. The CDR3 spells CASSLLRPGSKNTEAFF. The CDR3 DNA follows: TGCGCCAGCAGCCTCCTAAGACCAGGGTCCAAGAACACTGAAGCTTTCTTT.

The chain links TRBV10-3 to TRBJ1-1; D gene uncertain. Trimming took 6 bases from V and 6 from J, leaving 11 bases between them. Per germline, CDR1 ENHRY and CDR2 SYGVKD. The CDR3 runs to 12 residues. In DNA form, the CDR3 reads TGTGCCATCAGAGCGAATACATCTGAAGCTTTCTTT. This codes for CAIRANTSEAFF.

The J gene is TRBJ1-5, the V gene TRBV6-1; TRBD1 matches 10 bases. Germline CDR1 is MNHNS and CDR2 is SASEGT. With 1 base clipped from V and 3 bases from J, the junction kept 9 bases outside the gene matches. The CDR3 covers 18 residues. CDR3 nucleotides: TGTGCCAGCAGTGAAGGACCCGGGACAGGGGCCTCCAATCAGCCCCAGCATTTT. This translates into CASSEGPGTGASNQPQHF.

The chain joins TRBV6-5 to TRBJ2-1, with 7 positions matching TRBD1. The germline V gene encodes CDR1 MNHEY and CDR2 SVGAGI. V lost 6 bases and J lost 5; bases outside the gene matches: 10. CDR3 length equals 15 residues. Here the CDR3 reads CASSPDRATHNEQFF. DNA for the CDR3: TGTGCCAGCAGCCCCGACAGGGCCACCCACAATGAGCAGTTCTTC.

To note about this clone: The junction and the germline gene differ at one end; a read error may be behind it. V is TRBV7-2 and J is TRBJ2-5; unclear D gene. Germline V gene sequence: CDR1 SGHTA, CDR2 FQGNSA. The CDR3 extends over 13 amino acids. CDR3 loop: CASSYTSSEAQYF. The CDR3 DNA is TGTGCCAGCAGCTATACATCCTCAGAGGCCCAGTACTTC.

The chain has TRBV6-1 and TRBJ1-6; the D is unclear. This CDR3 has 13 amino acids. Germline loops: CDR1 MNHNS, CDR2 SASEGT. The V end was cut by 8 bases, the J end by 6 bases, with 11 bases between. The CDR3, as DNA: TGTGCCAGCTTGAAAGGAGTTAATTCACCCCTCCACTTT. This codes for CASLKGVNSPLHF.

DNA for the CDR3: TGTGCCAGCAGCGCGGCGGCTACTTATTCACCCCTCCACTTT. It yields the protein CASSAAATYSPLHF. The rearrangement uses TRBV9 and TRBJ1-6; D is unresolved. The CDR3 runs 14 residues. Germline V gene sequence: CDR1 SGDLS, CDR2 YYNGEE. V was cut by 3 bases and J by 8 bases, with 12 bases left in between.

The chain couples TRBV14 to TRBJ2-6; D unclear. CDR3 size: 14 residues. Deletions cut 4 bases from V and 4 bases from J, with 8 bases between. From germline, CDR1 is SGHDN and CDR2 FVKESK. As DNA, the CDR3 is TGTGCCAGCAGCCCACTCGGGGGGGCCAACGTCCTGACTTTC. It yields the protein CASSPLGGANVLTF.

V usage is TRBV11-3 and J usage is TRBJ2-7; D is ambiguous. The V gene lost 0 bases and the J gene lost 6 bases, with 9 bases spanning the gap. The CDR3 sequence is 13 residues long. Germline-derived CDR1 and CDR2 are SGHNT and YENEEA. CDR3 residues: CASSLDDPGEQYF. CDR3 bases: TGTGCCAGCAGCTTAGACGACCCAGGCGAGCAGTACTTC.

CDR3 residues: CATSRVTGGGEQYF. As DNA, the CDR3 is TGTGCCACCAGCAGAGTTACAGGGGGGGGCGAGCAGTACTTC. The gene calls are TRBV15 and TRBJ2-7; D may be TRBD1 (8 bases). V was clipped by 1 base and J by 6 bases, with 13 bases between them. The V gene's germline CDR1 is LNHNV and CDR2 YYDKDF (reference sequence). The CDR3 runs 14 residues.

CDR3 region: CSVESNARGPFMNTEAFF. CDR3 sequence (DNA): TGCAGCGTTGAAAGTAACGCCAGGGGGCCCTTCATGAACACTGAAGCTTTCTTT. The rearrangement links TRBV29-1 to TRBJ1-1; 8 positions agree with TRBD1. Germline loops: CDR1 SQVTM, CDR2 ANQGSEA. This CDR3 has 18 amino acids. After removal of 2 bases from V and 0 bases from J, the junction contained 14 bases not matched to a gene. Together with reference TRBV29-1 and TRBJ1-1, the CDR3 gives the full variable domain: SAVISQKPSRDICQRGTSLTIQCQVDSQVTMMFWYRQQPGQSLTLIATANQGSEATYESGFVIDKFPISRPNLTFSTLTVSNMSPEDSSIYLCSVESNARGPFMNTEAFFGQGTRLTVV.

CDR3 DNA: TGTGCCAGCAGCTTAGATGGTCCTCGGGAGCAGTACTTC. Translated, it gives CASSLDGPREQYF. The rearrangement uses TRBV7-8 and TRBJ2-7; D ambiguous. Looked up from germline, CDR1 is SGHVS and CDR2 is FQNEAQ. The V end lost 1 base, the J end lost 7 bases, and 11 bases lay between the germline ends. This CDR3 comprises 13 residues.

The chain joins TRBV13 to TRBJ2-4, with D maybe TRBD1 (5 bases). The germline V gene encodes CDR1 PRHDT and CDR2 FYEKMQ (reference sequence). V lost 2 bases, J lost 8 bases, and 7 bases lay in between. The CDR3 covers 12 residues. In DNA, the CDR3 is TGTGCCAGCAGCTTATTAGGGGACATTCAGTACTTC. Its translation is CASSLLGDIQYF.

The rearrangement joins TRBV18 to TRBJ1-2; perhaps TRBD1 as D (5 bases). Germline assignment: CDR1 KGHSH and CDR2 LQKENI. The CDR3 is 18 residues long. The V end was cut by 3 bases, the J end by 2 bases, with 22 bases between. CDR3 bases: TGTGCCAGCTCACCCAAAGAGGCAGGGTCGGCCTCAAACTATGGCTACACCTTC. As protein: CASSPKEAGSASNYGYTF.

This chain links TRBV19 with TRBJ2-3, with a possible D match to TRBD1 (6 bases). V lost 0 bases to trimming and J lost 4 bases, with 14 bases between them. Per germline, CDR1 LNHDA and CDR2 SQIVND (reference sequence). CDR3 length: 16 residues. DNA of the CDR3: TGTGCCAGTAGTATAGATCAGGGGATTCATTCAGATACGCAGTATTTT. This encodes CASSIDQGIHSDTQYF.

The chain links TRBV7-2 to TRBJ1-1; tentatively, D is TRBD1 (6 bases). V was clipped by 5 bases and J by 1 base, with 11 bases between them. This CDR3 has 14 amino acids. Germline V lookup: CDR1 SGHTA, CDR2 FQGNSA. CDR3 region: CASSPGHSNTEAFF. The CDR3 DNA sequence: TGTGCCAGCAGCCCGGGACATTCGAACACTGAAGCTTTCTTT. Full variable domain (missing parts from reference TRBV7-2 and TRBJ1-1): GAGVSQSPSNKVTEKGKDVELRCDPISGHTALYWYRQSLGQGLEFLIYFQGNSAPDKSGLPSDRFSAERTGGSVSTLTIQRTQQEDSAVYLCASSPGHSNTEAFFGQGTRLTVV.

The chain uses TRBV5-1 and TRBJ2-1, with 8 positions matching TRBD1. J lost 0 bases, V lost 4 bases, and 3 bases had no gene match. Germline V gene lookup returns CDR1 SGHRS and CDR2 YFSETQ. This CDR3 has 15 amino acids. The chain's CDR3 is CASSGGQVSYNEQFF. The CDR3 DNA is TGCGCCAGCAGCGGGGGACAGGTCTCCTACAATGAGCAGTTCTTC. Drawing the rest from reference TRBV5-1 and TRBJ2-1, the complete variable domain is KAGVTQTPRYLIKTRGQQVTLSCSPISGHRSVSWYQQTPGQGLQFLFEYFSETQRNKGNFPGRFSGRQFSNSRSEMNVSTLELGDSALYLCASSGGQVSYNEQFFGPGTRLTVL.

The chain has TRBV6-5 and TRBJ1-5; D possibly corresponds to TRBD1 (6 bases). This CDR3 has 13 residues. Germline V CDR1 and CDR2: MNHEY, SVGAGI. Trimming took off 6 bases at V and 3 bases at J, with 9 bases between the two ends. This CDR3 reads CASRSGVNQPQHF. DNA of the CDR3: TGTGCCAGCAGGTCAGGGGTCAATCAGCCCCAGCATTTT.